These 5 T cell receptor beta chains came from one sample sequenced in a study of T cell responses to AZD1222 COVID-19 vaccine. Clones were sequenced by immunoSEQ multiplex PCR, and TCRdb holds only the in-frame ones, with some missing. The sample carries 120,000 or so clones, roughly 90% recorded once. This specimen consisted of peripheral blood, obtained on day 0 of AZD1222 vaccination. Every receptor here comes from an adult in good health.

This clone was detected only a few times. This chain joins TRBV3-1 (or the pseudogene TRBV3-2) and TRBJ2-7, with TRBD2 identical over 7 bases. The CDR3 loop spans 15 amino acids. Losses at the gene ends were 0 bases for V and 7 bases for J; bases not matched to a gene: 9. Germline V gene data show CDR1 as LGHDT and CDR2 as YNNKEL (reference sequence). CDR3 in DNA: TGTGCCAGCAGCCAAGATAATAGAGGGGAGGGAGAGCAGTACTTC. Protein product: CASSQDNRGEGEQYF.

DNA of the CDR3: TGCGCCAGCAGCGACGGGACAGGAAATCAGCCCCAGCATTTT. Its protein product is CASSDGTGNQPQHF. The chain employs TRBV5-1 and TRBJ1-5; 8 bases map to TRBD1. The CDR3 runs to 14 residues. J gave up 4 bases and V 4 bases, and 4 bases lay outside the gene matches. Germline CDR1 reads SGHRS; CDR2 reads YFSETQ.

As for this clone: One junction end disagrees with the germline gene, perhaps due to a read error. The chain links TRBV19 to TRBJ2-5; D is perhaps TRBD1 or TRBD2 (6 bases each). Germline CDR1 LNHDA, CDR2 SQIVND (reference sequence). This CDR3 spans 14 amino acids. The CDR3 here is CAGRPGGPFKTQYF. Written as DNA, the CDR3 is TGTGCCGGTAGACCCGGGGGCCCGTTCAAGACCCAGTACTTC.

The gene calls are TRBV28 and TRBJ1-2; D gene unclear. V was trimmed by 7 bases and J by 6 bases, leaving 18 bases between them. The CDR3 extends over 14 amino acids. CDR1 MDHEN and CDR2 SYDVKM come from the germline V gene. This CDR3 reads CASTPWRPGHGYTF. In nucleotides, the CDR3 is TGTGCCAGCACCCCGTGGAGGCCTGGCCATGGCTACACCTTC.

This chain links TRBV27 with TRBJ1-5, with D perhaps TRBD1 (6 bases). There are 19 residues in the CDR3. Germline V lookup: CDR1 MNHEY, CDR2 SMNVEV (reference sequence). With 4 bases removed from V and 0 bases from J, the gap between germline ends came to 22 bases. The CDR3 protein is CASSSQTGAWNYSNQPQHF. The CDR3 region has the DNA TGTGCCAGCAGTTCCCAGACAGGAGCCTGGAATTATAGCAATCAGCCCCAGCATTTT.